This TCR beta chain was profiled in a study of T-cell memory formation after mild COVID-19 (dated by TCRdb to the early 2020s). In the study overall: TCR sequence clusters from the two donors were found to be largely donor specific. The cohort comprised two young, previously healthy adult volunteers, one female and one male. T-cell clones expanding and contracting after mild COVID-19 in a couple of donors were tracked by longitudinal TCRalpha and TCRbeta repertoire sequencing. On the study overall, not on this receptor specifically: Contracting CD4+ clones turned up mainly in the CM and EM memory subsets, whereas EMRA was where CD8+ clones were enriched. Only two mild cases were covered in the study, and larger cohorts including severe cases with pre-infection samples were considered necessary. Some responding clones were found in pre-infection memory, which suggests that pre-existing cross-reactive memory T cells took part in the SARS-CoV-2 response. From day 15 to 85, contracting clones showed balanced CD4/CD8 phenotypes, whereas a second wave of clones that expanded from day 15 to 37 leaned towards CD4+. SARS-CoV-2 specificity of the second-wave clones peaking on day 37 was not confirmed.

TCRdb lists the instrument as Illumina NovaSeq 6000. cDNA libraries for TCRalpha and TCRbeta were prepared by 5'RACE using constant-segment primers, with sample barcodes and unique molecular identifiers added. Trizol reagent was used to extract RNA from every sample. Amplification of the libraries took two PCR steps, and the second step added a second sample barcode plus Illumina TruSeq adapters. The libraries were sequenced on an Illumina NovaSeq using 2 x 150 bp paired-end reads. On the authors' methods: With migec v1.2.7, reads were demultiplexed and then collapsed into UMI-guided consensus sequences. Using mixcr v2.1.11, UMI consensuses were aligned to TRA and TRB V and J templates and then assembled into clonotypes. A clonotype was counted as expanded or contracted only when both edgeR and NoisET called the clonotype significant, with the noise models trained on biological replicates. edgeR calls used a false discovery rate-adjusted p below 0.01 and a log2 fold-change threshold of 1. As an exploratory analysis of dynamics, max-normalized trajectories of the 1000 most abundant clonotypes were examined by PCA with hierarchical clustering. Each responding clone was given a CD4 or CD8 phenotype based on the CD4+ and CD8+ repertoires, which had been sequenced separately. TCRdb handled the public reads itself, with Q25 trimming in fastp and clone calling in MiXCR, and kept productive beta chains. Rows with a matching CDR3 protein are joined into one entry that keeps the most common DNA and genes. The V and J calls and clone size come from TCRdb's table, not from the authors' own analysis. This sample holds some 130,000 distinct CDR3 sequences; more than 15% were observed only once. Together, the top ten hold approximately 15% of the sample.

Germline trimming: 3 bases from V, 2 bases from J; junction bases outside gene matches: 3. The germline V gene (reference sequence) provides CDR1 LNHNV and CDR2 YYDKDF. From its cysteine to its phenylalanine, the CDR3 spans 15 amino acids. The CDR3 DNA has 45 bases and is translated from base 1. Concerning this clonotype itself: It has no known antigen specificity. It has no much larger one-base neighbor in the sample; base qualities were not kept.

PBMCs were isolated by Ficoll-Paque density gradient centrifugation. Sequencing input: PBMCs or a T cell subset sorted from them (not recorded which). The chain employs TRBV15 and TRBJ2-2, and 7 bases in between align with TRBD2. This sequence was found in an adult woman who had mild COVID-19 (a few samples of this study predate the infection). The sample titles of this study are shuffled in the database, so cell type and time point are left out; the donor was told from shared clones. In nucleotides, the sequence is TGTGCCACCAGCAGGGCTAGCGGTAACACCGGGGAGCTGTTTTTT. It is translated as CATSRASGNTGELFF.